Listed below are T cell receptor beta chains from one sample, sequenced in a study of blood T cells in healthy people across ages. TCRdb re-called the 5' RACE reads with MiXCR, one entry per CDR3 protein. The sample holds some 730,000 distinct CDR3 sequences, 20% to 25% seen once. The sample was blood. Every receptor here comes from a man aged 65-85 years in good health. CDR3s include the opening cysteine and the closing phenylalanine or tryptophan. Fields, in order: D gene, J gene, clone size, V gene, CDR3 protein, CDR3 DNA. D genes are given only for firm matches. Expanded clones get a size class; other rows say once, few or many, or leave the size out.

- | TRBJ2-3 | - | TRBV7-2 | CASSPAGTDTQYF | TGTGCCAGCAGCCCGGCGGGCACAGATACGCAGTATTTT
- | TRBJ1-4 | - | TRBV7-9 | CASSLGSREKLFF | TGTGCCAGCAGCTTGGGGTCACGGGAAAAACTGTTTTTT
- | TRBJ2-7 | many | TRBV3-1 | CASSQDLRGQYF | TGTGCCAGCAGCCAAGATCTACGAGGGCAGTACTTC
TRBD1 | TRBJ1-4 | - | TRBV6-6 | CASNDREGEKLFF | TGTGCCAGCAATGACAGGGAGGGGGAAAAACTGTTTTTT
- | TRBJ2-3 | - | TRBV12-3/TRBV12-4 | CASTVWASADTQYF | TGTGCCAGCACGGTCTGGGCTAGCGCAGATACGCAGTATTTT
TRBD1 | TRBJ1-5 | few | TRBV5-1 | CASSLTGGSEPQHF | TGCGCCAGCAGCTTGACAGGGGGAAGTGAGCCCCAGCATTTT
- | TRBJ1-1 | few | TRBV2 | CASQGDSKRAFF | TGTGCCAGTCAGGGAGACAGTAAGCGAGCTTTCTTT
- | TRBJ1-2 | - | TRBV6-1 | CASSEGGFGLNLWGYTF | TGTGCCAGCAGTGAAGGGGGGTTCGGGCTGAACCTCTGGGGCTACACCTTC
TRBD1 | TRBJ1-2 | - | TRBV7-9 | CASSPRTGAGYGYTF | TGTGCCAGCAGCCCCCGGACAGGGGCAGGCTATGGCTACACCTTC
- | TRBJ1-2 | few | TRBV7-9 | CASSLTTYGYTF | TGTGCCAGCAGCTTAACAACTTATGGCTACACCTTC
- | TRBJ2-6 | - | TRBV5-6 | CASSMTGADVLTF | TGTGCCAGCAGCATGACTGGGGCCGACGTCCTGACTTTC
- | TRBJ2-1 | many | TRBV7-8 | CASSFSGGVYYNEQFF | TGTGCCAGCAGCTTCTCGGGCGGGGTGTATTACAATGAGCAGTTCTTC
- | TRBJ2-2 | few | TRBV29-1 | CTATPFGGGELFF | TGCACCGCCACTCCCTTCGGGGGCGGGGAGCTGTTTTTT
TRBD1 | TRBJ2-1 | many | TRBV5-5 | CASSWDRGDNEQFF | TGTGCCAGCAGTTGGGACAGGGGTGACAATGAGCAGTTCTTC
TRBD2 | TRBJ2-1 | - | TRBV7-6 | CASSRTSETYNEQFF | TGTGCCAGCAGCAGAACTAGCGAGACCTACAATGAGCAGTTCTTC
TRBD2 | TRBJ2-1 | few | TRBV7-9 | CASNRERASGTPRYNEQFF | TGTGCCAGCAACAGAGAGAGGGCTAGCGGGACCCCGAGATACAATGAGCAGTTCTTC
- | TRBJ2-1 | few | TRBV11-1 | CASSLDIWEEQFF | TGTGCCAGCAGCTTAGATATCTGGGAAGAGCAGTTCTTC
- | TRBJ2-1 | few | TRBV15 | CATSKLGDNEQFF | TGTGCCACCAGCAAACTAGGGGACAATGAGCAGTTCTTC
TRBD1 | TRBJ2-1 | few | TRBV3-1 | CASSRETGFEQFF | TGTGCCAGCAGCCGAGAGACAGGGTTTGAGCAGTTCTTC
TRBD2 | TRBJ2-7 | few | TRBV5-1 | CASSHQGLAGSYEQYF | TGCGCCAGCAGCCACCAGGGACTAGCGGGGTCCTACGAGCAGTACTTC
- | TRBJ2-1 | - | TRBV3-1 | CASSATGFGEQFF | TGTGCCAGCAGTGCCACAGGGTTTGGTGAGCAGTTCTTC